This is a list of T cell receptor beta chains from one sample in a study of shared clonotypes between healthy human individuals. Measured with immunoSEQ multiplex PCR; TCRdb has only the in-frame clones, and not every one. The table lists 2 million to 2.5 million clones, 85% to 95% of them singletons. Sequences were obtained from naive CD4+ T cells sorted from blood. The receptors shown here come from a young man in good health. Each CDR3 is given with its conserved first and last residue. The D gene is left open where the match is weak. For some rows the clone size is stated as once, few or many, or as a class when expanded; others skip it.

j_call	v_call	d_call	clone_size	cdr3_aa	cdr3_nt
TRBJ1-1	TRBV5-8	TRBD1	NA	CASSRGTGENRNTEAFF	TGTGCCAGCAGCAGAGGGACAGGGGAGAACAGGAACACTGAAGCTTTCTTT
TRBJ1-2	TRBV6-6	NA	NA	CASSIWNGYTF	TGTGCCAGCAGTATCTGGAATGGCTACACCTTC
TRBJ2-3	TRBV4-3	NA	once	CASSLRGLAADTQYF	TGCGCCAGCAGCCTTAGGGGGCTAGCGGCAGATACGCAGTATTTT
TRBJ2-5	TRBV27	NA	NA	CASSLWGAETQYF	TGTGCCAGCAGTTTGTGGGGGGCTGAGACCCAGTACTTC
TRBJ1-3	TRBV9	TRBD1	NA	CASSVSTGTDSGNTIYF	TGTGCCAGCAGCGTATCCACCGGGACAGACTCTGGAAACACCATATATTTT
TRBJ1-6	TRBV2	NA	NA	CASSEVRGSNSPLHF	TGTGCCAGCAGTGAAGTAAGGGGGTCCAATTCACCCCTCCACTTT
TRBJ1-5	TRBV18	TRBD1	NA	CASSPGQDQPQHF	TGTGCCAGCTCACCCGGACAGGATCAGCCCCAGCATTTT
TRBJ1-2	TRBV7-2	NA	NA	CASSLVSDNYGYTF	TGTGCCAGCAGCTTAGTTTCGGATAACTATGGCTACACCTTC
TRBJ2-3	TRBV6-1	NA	once	CASSEAVRDTQYF	TGTGCCAGCAGTGAAGCGGTGAGGGATACGCAGTATTTT
TRBJ2-3	TRBV11-3	NA	once	CASSSKPFSTDTQYF	TGTGCCAGCAGCTCGAAACCGTTTAGCACAGATACGCAGTATTTT
TRBJ2-2	TRBV4-1	TRBD1	NA	CASRYQTGGNTGELFF	TGCGCCAGCAGATACCAGACAGGGGGAAACACCGGGGAGCTGTTTTTT
TRBJ1-2	TRBV30	NA	NA	CAWDRLYGYTF	TGTGCCTGGGACAGACTCTATGGCTACACCTTC
TRBJ2-7	TRBV6-6	TRBD1	once	CASSYPEQGTEQYF	TGTGCCAGCAGTTACCCCGAACAGGGGACCGAGCAGTACTTC
TRBJ2-7	TRBV6-5	TRBD1	NA	CASSRGTGPNEQYF	TGTGCCAGCTCCCGGGGGACAGGTCCGAACGAGCAGTACTTC
TRBJ1-2	TRBV2	NA	NA	CASGQTGLANYGYTF	TGTGCCAGCGGACAGACAGGTCTAGCTAACTATGGCTACACCTTC
TRBJ2-7	TRBV7-2	NA	NA	CASSAAGTRSYEQYF	TGTGCCAGCAGCGCGGCCGGGACTCGCTCCTACGAGCAGTACTTC
TRBJ1-6	TRBV18	NA	NA	CASSPPGWNSPLHF	TGTGCCAGCTCACCACCAGGGTGGAATTCACCCCTCCACTTT
TRBJ1-3	TRBV18	NA	NA	CASSPPAGVGNTIYF	TGTGCCAGCTCACCCCCCGCGGGGGTCGGAAACACCATATATTTT
TRBJ2-7	TRBV21-1	NA	NA	CASSKGLSPEQYF	TGTGCCAGCAGCAAAGGACTATCGCCCGAGCAGTACTTC
TRBJ2-7	TRBV5-4	TRBD2	NA	CASSFSGVYEQYF	TGTGCCAGCAGCTTTAGCGGGGTCTACGAGCAGTACTTC
TRBJ2-5	TRBV19	NA	NA	CASSIGGQIGETQYF	TGTGCCAGTAGTATAGGAGGGCAGATCGGTGAGACCCAGTACTTC
TRBJ1-2	TRBV18	NA	NA	CASSPNFGSNYGYTF	TGTGCCAGCTCACCCAACTTCGGTTCTAACTATGGCTACACCTTC
TRBJ2-7	TRBV18	NA	NA	CASSLLGAYEQYF	TGTGCCAGCTCACTCCTCGGGGCCTACGAGCAGTACTTC
TRBJ2-5	TRBV7-9	TRBD2	NA	CASRKLAGAQETQYF	TGTGCCAGCAGGAAACTAGCGGGGGCGCAAGAGACCCAGTACTTC
TRBJ2-6	TRBV6-5	NA	NA	CASRVSGANVLTF	TGTGCCAGCAGAGTCTCTGGGGCCAACGTCCTGACTTTC
TRBJ2-7	TRBV12-5	NA	NA	CASGLGLEQYF	TGTGCTAGTGGTTTGGGACTCGAGCAGTACTTC
TRBJ2-2	TRBV11-3	NA	NA	CASSLEGADTGELFF	TGTGCCAGCAGCTTAGAGGGGGCTGACACCGGGGAGCTGTTTTTT
TRBJ1-1	TRBV19	NA	once	CASSTPGVAMNTEAFF	TGTGCCAGTAGTACGCCGGGGGTTGCCATGAACACTGAAGCTTTCTTT
TRBJ2-7	TRBV5-1	NA	NA	CASSKDSEYEQYF	TGCGCCAGCAGCAAGGACAGCGAATACGAGCAGTACTTC
TRBJ2-2	TRBV10-3	TRBD1	NA	CASGTGGYTGELFF	TGTGCCTCCGGGACAGGGGGCTACACCGGGGAGCTGTTTTTT
TRBJ1-1	TRBV6-1	NA	NA	CASSATATMNTEAFF	TGTGCCAGCAGTGCAACAGCCACTATGAACACTGAAGCTTTCTTT
TRBJ2-2	TRBV2	NA	NA	CASFLEAGELFF	TGTGCCAGCTTCCTAGAAGCCGGGGAGCTGTTTTTT
TRBJ2-7	TRBV10-3	TRBD2	NA	CAISTSGGSYEQYF	TGTGCCATCAGTACTAGCGGGGGATCCTACGAGCAGTACTTC
TRBJ1-1	TRBV5-1	NA	NA	CASSAPGAEAFF	TGCGCCAGCAGCGCGCCAGGGGCTGAAGCTTTCTTT
TRBJ2-7	TRBV5-4	TRBD2	NA	CASSTNSGTSYEQYF	TGTGCCAGCAGCACTAATAGCGGGACCTCCTACGAGCAGTACTTC